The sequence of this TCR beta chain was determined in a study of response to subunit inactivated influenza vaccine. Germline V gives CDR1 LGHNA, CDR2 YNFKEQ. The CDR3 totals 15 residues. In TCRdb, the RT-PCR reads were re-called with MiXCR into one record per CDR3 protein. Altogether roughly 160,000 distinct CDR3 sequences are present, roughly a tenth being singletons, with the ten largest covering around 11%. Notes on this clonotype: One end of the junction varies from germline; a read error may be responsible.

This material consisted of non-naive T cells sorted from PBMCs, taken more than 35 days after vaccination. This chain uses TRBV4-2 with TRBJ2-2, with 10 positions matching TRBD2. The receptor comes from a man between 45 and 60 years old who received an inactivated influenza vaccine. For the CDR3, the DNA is TGTGTCAGCAGCCGGGGGACTAGCGATGCCGGGGAGCTGTTTTTT. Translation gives CVSSRGTSDAGELFF.